The 21 T cell receptor beta chains presented below share a single source sample, sequenced in a study of beta chain features in type 1 diabetes. Expressed TCRB transcripts were sequenced after all isolated RNA was converted to cDNA. Measured with immunoSEQ multiplex PCR; TCRdb has only the in-frame clones, and not every one. In the table there are 300,000 or so clones, approximately 8.2% of which are singletons. Material: central memory CD4+ T cells from blood. The receptors stem from a young woman in good health.

This chain joins TRBV4-3 and TRBJ2-7; 11 bases fit TRBD2. CDR3 size: 18 residues. Germline lookup yields CDR1 LGHNA and CDR2 YSLEER. The ends lost 1 base at V and 0 bases at J; junction bases unmatched: 8. CDR3 region: CASSQGGSTSGNSYEQYF. The CDR3 coding sequence is TGCGCCAGCAGCCAAGGCGGGTCGACTAGCGGGAACTCCTACGAGCAGTACTTC.

V and J are TRBV2 and TRBJ1-5, with 8 bases fitting TRBD1. With 6 bases clipped from V and 2 bases from J, the junction kept 0 bases outside the gene matches. This CDR3 has 13 residues. Germline V gene lookup returns CDR1 SNHLY and CDR2 FYNNEI. CDR3 sequence (DNA): TGTGCCAGCAGGGGACAGGGCAATCAGCCCCAGCATTTT. This encodes CASRGQGNQPQHF. Based on the CDR3 plus reference TRBV2 and TRBJ1-5, the full variable domain is EPEVTQTPSHQVTQMGQEVILRCVPISNHLYFYWYRQILGQKVEFLVSFYNNEISEKSEIFDDQFSVERPDGSNFTLKIRSTKLEDSAMYFCASRGQGNQPQHFGDGTRLSIL.

The chain uses TRBV7-8 and TRBJ2-1; possibly TRBD1 for D (7 bases). The CDR3 contains 15 residues. Germline loops: CDR1 SGHVS, CDR2 FQNEAQ. The ends were cut back, 1 base at V and 7 bases at J, with 14 bases in the middle. The chain's CDR3 is CASSLGGGGANEQFF. Here the CDR3 DNA reads TGTGCCAGCAGCTTAGGCGGAGGGGGCGCGAATGAGCAGTTCTTC.

This clone was picked up a small number of times. This CDR3 is CASSYRTGGVNQPQHF. The CDR3 bases are TGTGCCAGCAGTTATCGGACAGGGGGTGTCAATCAGCCCCAGCATTTT. The chain links TRBV6-5 to TRBJ1-5, with 10 bases matching TRBD1. Per the germline V gene, CDR1 is MNHEY and CDR2 is SVGAGI. The ends lost 3 bases at V and 3 bases at J; junction bases unmatched: 5. The length of the CDR3 is 16 residues.

The rearrangement uses TRBV28 and TRBJ2-2; 8 nucleotides agree with TRBD1. Germline assignment: CDR1 MDHEN and CDR2 SYDVKM. With 3 bases clipped from V and 1 base from J, the junction kept 4 bases outside the gene matches. This CDR3 is built from 16 residues. DNA of the CDR3: TGTGCCAGCAGTTTCCGGGACAGGCGGAACACCGGGGAGCTGTTTTTT. Residues: CASSFRDRRNTGELFF.

This clone was detected a few times. The J gene is TRBJ1-1, the V gene TRBV7-2; D is unresolved. V lost 6 bases and J lost 1, with 15 bases in between. This CDR3 is 15 amino acids long. Looked up from germline, CDR1 is SGHTA and CDR2 is FQGNSA. CDR3 sequence reads: CASSPGRQRNTEAFF. CDR3 bases: TGTGCCAGCAGTCCCGGGAGGCAGAGGAACACTGAAGCTTTCTTT. The variable domain in full, with the rest retrieved from reference TRBV7-2 and TRBJ1-1, is GAGVSQSPSNKVTEKGKDVELRCDPISGHTALYWYRQSLGQGLEFLIYFQGNSAPDKSGLPSDRFSAERTGGSVSTLTIQRTQQEDSAVYLCASSPGRQRNTEAFFGQGTRLTVV.

The V gene is TRBV9, the J gene TRBJ1-2; D might be TRBD1 (6 bases). This CDR3 is 16 amino acids long. V shed 3 bases and J shed 4 bases, with 19 bases lying between them. Germline lookup yields CDR1 SGDLS and CDR2 YYNGEE. The CDR3 bases are TGTGCCAGCAGCGAGACAAGCAGGGGCCCTACCTATGGCTACACCTTC. The encoded protein is CASSETSRGPTYGYTF.

This clone was counted ten times or more. The rearrangement joins TRBV28 to TRBJ2-1; 10 bases fit TRBD1. Germline assignment: CDR1 MDHEN and CDR2 SYDVKM. This CDR3 is 15 amino acids long. Unmatched junction bases numbered 8, after V lost 5 bases and J lost 7 bases. The CDR3, as DNA: TGTGCCAGCAGTCTCGGGGGACAGGGGATAAATGAGCAGTTCTTC. Translation: CASSLGGQGINEQFF. Full variable domain (missing parts from reference TRBV28 and TRBJ2-1): DVKVTQSSRYLVKRTGEKVFLECVQDMDHENMFWYRQDPGLGLRLIYFSYDVKMKEKGDIPEGYSVSREKKERFSLILESASTNQTSMYLCASSLGGQGINEQFFGPGTRLTVL.

The V call is TRBV10-3, the J call TRBJ2-7; TRBD1 aligns across 9 bases. J gave up 2 bases and V 10 bases, and 9 bases lay outside the gene matches. The CDR3 extends over 14 amino acids. Germline CDR1 is ENHRY and CDR2 is SYGVKD. CDR3 bases: TGTGCCACCAATGGGGGGGACAGGGCCTACGAGCAGTACTTC. Translating gives CATNGGDRAYEQYF.

V usage is TRBV2 and J usage is TRBJ2-7; D might be TRBD2 (6 bases). CDR1 and CDR2 (germline): SNHLY, FYNNEI. This CDR3 is 14 amino acids long. Trimming stripped 4 bases from V and 2 bases from J, with 12 bases between. Here the CDR3 DNA reads TGTGCCAGCAGTGCCCCACTAGCCGCCTACGAGCAGTACTTC. Amino acids: CASSAPLAAYEQYF.

V and J are TRBV5-5 and TRBJ1-5; no clear D. V lost 6 bases and J 7 bases, leaving 11 bases between the germline ends. Germline CDR1 SGHKS, CDR2 YYEKEE (reference sequence). The CDR3 contains 12 residues. The CDR3 DNA reads TGTGCCAGCACCACTGGGAACCAGCCCCAGCATTTT. Protein sequence: CASTTGNQPQHF.

This clone was detected a few times. This rearrangement joins TRBV7-3 to TRBJ2-6; D is unresolved. This CDR3 spans 16 amino acids. V gave up 0 bases and J gave up 1 base, with 7 bases separating them. Germline loops: CDR1 SGHTA, CDR2 FQGTGA. The CDR3 loop reads CASSLTASSGANVLTF. The CDR3 DNA sequence: TGTGCCAGCAGCTTAACTGCTTCGTCTGGGGCCAACGTCCTGACTTTC.

This clone has only a few counts. The rearrangement links TRBV29-1 to TRBJ2-3, with a possible D match to TRBD1 (5 bases). V lost 3 bases and J lost 2, with 12 bases in between. This CDR3 comprises 14 residues. Germline assignment: CDR1 SQVTM and CDR2 ANQGSEA. CDR3 in DNA: TGCAGCGTTGATAGGCAGGGAATCACAGATACGCAGTATTTT. Amino acids: CSVDRQGITDTQYF.

This clone was recorded many times. The chain is built from TRBV7-9 and TRBJ2-1; TRBD2 agrees at 9 bases. Trimming at V came to 7 bases and at J to 12 bases, leaving 4 bases not matched to a gene. The CDR3 runs to 11 residues. CDR1 and CDR2 from the germline V gene are SEHNR and FQNEAQ (reference sequence). The CDR3 DNA follows: TGTGCCAGCAATTCAGCGGGAGGGCAGTTCTTC. It translates to CASNSAGGQFF.

This clone has more than one count but fewer than ten. J is TRBJ1-5 and V is TRBV28, with D unresolved. Germline V gene sequence: CDR1 MDHEN, CDR2 SYDVKM. CDR3 length: 13 amino acids. Trimming stripped 3 bases from V and 7 bases from J, with 10 bases between. The CDR3 is CASSLANGQPQHF. The CDR3, as DNA: TGTGCCAGCAGTTTGGCAAACGGGCAGCCCCAGCATTTT.

In its sample, this clone was seen a few times. The chain is built from TRBV18 and TRBJ2-1; no reliable D call. Trimming removed 5 bases at V and 0 bases at J, with 11 bases between. The germline V gene has CDR1 KGHSH and CDR2 LQKENI. CDR3 length equals 15 residues. For the CDR3, the DNA is TGTGCCAGCTCATCGGACGTTAGCTCCTACAATGAGCAGTTCTTC. As protein: CASSSDVSSYNEQFF.

This clone was recorded a few times. CDR3 in amino acids: CASRQDGNTEAFF. DNA of the CDR3: TGCGCCAGCAGACAGGACGGTAACACTGAAGCTTTCTTT. V and J are TRBV10-2 and TRBJ1-1, with a possible D match to TRBD1 (5 bases). This CDR3 is built from 13 residues. The V end lost 6 bases, the J end lost 2 bases, and 10 bases lay between the germline ends. Germline CDR1 and CDR2: WSHSY and SAAADI.

This clone was counted a few times. The V and J genes are TRBV15 and TRBJ1-6; D remains ambiguous. Germline V gene sequence: CDR1 LNHNV, CDR2 YYDKDF (reference sequence). Trimming took 3 bases from V and 9 from J, leaving 9 bases between them. The CDR3 has 13 amino acids. The CDR3 DNA reads as TGTGCCACCAGCAGGGACGTGGGTTCACCCCTCCACTTT. As protein: CATSRDVGSPLHF.

This clone was observed at least ten times. Other DNA sequences in the sample encode the same CDR3. The chain couples TRBV7-2 to TRBJ2-5; 7 bases are shared with TRBD1. V was pared by 1 base and J by 4 bases, with 3 bases of the junction left unmatched. In germline, CDR1 is SGHTA, CDR2 FQGNSA. The CDR3 has 14 amino acids. CDR3 amino acids: CASSLDRGRETQYF. CDR3 DNA sequence: TGTGCCAGCAGCTTAGACAGGGGTCGAGAGACCCAGTACTTC.

The chain employs TRBV11-2 and TRBJ1-2; D not resolved. V was trimmed by 8 bases and J by 8 bases, leaving 21 bases between them. Germline V CDR1 and CDR2: SGHAT, FQNNGV. CDR3 length equals 14 residues. CDR3 nucleotide sequence: TGTGCCAGCGCGATTCAGACGGAGGCGATGGGCTACACCTTC. Its translation: CASAIQTEAMGYTF.

The chain employs TRBV2 and TRBJ1-2; D is ambiguous. The germline V gene has CDR1 SNHLY and CDR2 FYNNEI. This CDR3 region has 14 residues. The V end was cut by 6 bases, the J end by 4 bases, with 15 bases between. The DNA of the CDR3 is TGTGCCAGCAGGGTCACCGGGTCCAGCTATGGCTACACCTTC. It yields the protein CASRVTGSSYGYTF.